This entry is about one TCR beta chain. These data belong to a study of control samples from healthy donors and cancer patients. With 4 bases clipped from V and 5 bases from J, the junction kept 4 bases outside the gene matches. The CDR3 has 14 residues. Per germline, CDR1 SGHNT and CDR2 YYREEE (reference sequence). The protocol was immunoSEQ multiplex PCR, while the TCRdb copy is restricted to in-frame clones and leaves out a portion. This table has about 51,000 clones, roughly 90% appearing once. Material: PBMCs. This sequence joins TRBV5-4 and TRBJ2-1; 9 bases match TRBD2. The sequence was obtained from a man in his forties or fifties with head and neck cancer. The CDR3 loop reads CASSRLAANNEQFF. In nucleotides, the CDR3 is TGTGCCAGCAGCAGACTAGCGGCTAACAATGAGCAGTTCTTC.